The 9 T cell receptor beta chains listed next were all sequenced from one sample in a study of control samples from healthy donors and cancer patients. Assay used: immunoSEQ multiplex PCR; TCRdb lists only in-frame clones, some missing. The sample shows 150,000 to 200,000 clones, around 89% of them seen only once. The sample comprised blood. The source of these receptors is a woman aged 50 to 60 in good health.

In DNA form, the CDR3 reads TGCGCCAGCAGCCCCGACAGTTTTTCCACCGGGGAGCTGTTTTTT. This sequence encodes CASSPDSFSTGELFF. The rearrangement links TRBV5-1 to TRBJ2-2; D is perhaps TRBD1 (5 bases). The length of the CDR3 is 15 residues. CDR1 SGHRS and CDR2 YFSETQ come from the germline V gene. V was clipped by 4 bases and J by 4 bases, with 14 bases between them.

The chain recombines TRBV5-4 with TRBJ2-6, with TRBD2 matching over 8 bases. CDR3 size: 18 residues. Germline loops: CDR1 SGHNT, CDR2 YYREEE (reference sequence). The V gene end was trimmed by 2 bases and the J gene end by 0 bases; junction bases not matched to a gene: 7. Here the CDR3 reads CASSLGLAGHSGANVLTF. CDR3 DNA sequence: TGTGCCAGCAGCTTAGGCTTAGCGGGGCACTCTGGGGCCAACGTCCTGACTTTC.

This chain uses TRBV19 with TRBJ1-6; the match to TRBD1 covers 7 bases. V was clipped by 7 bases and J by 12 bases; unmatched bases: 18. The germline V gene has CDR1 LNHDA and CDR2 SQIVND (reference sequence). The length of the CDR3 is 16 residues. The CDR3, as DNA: TGTGCCAGTACCAAAAGCGGGGGACAGCCCCGGGAACCCCTCCACTTT. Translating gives CASTKSGGQPREPLHF.

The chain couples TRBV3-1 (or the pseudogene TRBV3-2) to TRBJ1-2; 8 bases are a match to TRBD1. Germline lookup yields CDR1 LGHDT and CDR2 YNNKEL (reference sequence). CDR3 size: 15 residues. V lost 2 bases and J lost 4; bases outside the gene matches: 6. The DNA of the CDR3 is TGTGCCAGCAGCCAACCGACAGGGGACCTCTATGGCTACACCTTC. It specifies CASSQPTGDLYGYTF.

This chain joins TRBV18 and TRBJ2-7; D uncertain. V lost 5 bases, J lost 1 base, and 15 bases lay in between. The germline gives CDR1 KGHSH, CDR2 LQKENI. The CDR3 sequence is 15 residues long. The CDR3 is CASSSDQALSYEQYF. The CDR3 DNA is TGTGCCAGCTCATCGGACCAAGCCTTATCCTACGAGCAGTACTTC.

The CDR3 loop is CASSDPVGRVGEQYF. CDR3 coding DNA: TGCGCCAGCAGCGACCCGGTTGGCAGGGTGGGAGAGCAGTACTTC. V usage is TRBV5-1 and J usage is TRBJ2-7; D may be TRBD1 (5 bases). The CDR3 runs to 15 residues. CDR1 SGHRS and CDR2 YFSETQ come from the germline V gene. Trimming took 4 bases from V and 7 from J, leaving 21 bases between them.

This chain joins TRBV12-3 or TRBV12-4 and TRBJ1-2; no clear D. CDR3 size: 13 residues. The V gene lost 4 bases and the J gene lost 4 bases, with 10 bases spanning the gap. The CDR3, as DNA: TGTGCCAGCAGTTCCGTACTAGGCTATGGCTACACCTTC. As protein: CASSSVLGYGYTF.

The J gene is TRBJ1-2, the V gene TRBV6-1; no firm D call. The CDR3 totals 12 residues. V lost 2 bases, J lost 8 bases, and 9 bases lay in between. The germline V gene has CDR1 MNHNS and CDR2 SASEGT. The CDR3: CASSEPGGGYTF. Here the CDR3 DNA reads TGTGCCAGCAGTGAACCGGGAGGGGGCTACACCTTC.

Here the CDR3 reads CASSEGQGRLSEQYF. The CDR3, as DNA: TGTGCCAGCAGTGAAGGGCAGGGGCGACTTAGCGAGCAGTACTTC. The chain combines TRBV2 with TRBJ2-7, with D perhaps TRBD1 (6 bases). Between the trimmed V and J ends, which lost 1 base and 6 bases, there was a span of 16 bases. The CDR3 spans 15 residues. Germline CDR1 is SNHLY and CDR2 is FYNNEI.